A selection of T cell receptor beta chains follows, all from one sample in a study of cytomegalovirus exposure and HLA in healthy donors. Here immunoSEQ multiplex PCR was the method, and the copy in TCRdb shows in-frame clones only, minus some. In the table there are roughly 100,000 clones, more than 65% of which are singletons. Material for sequencing was PBMCs. The source is a woman aged 18 to 35 in good health and CMV-seropositive. Each CDR3 is given with its conserved first and last residue. D genes are given only for firm matches. Some rows mark clone size as missing; the rest say once, few, many or name a class of expanded clone.

clone_size,j_call,d_call,v_call,cdr3_aa,cdr3_nt
NA,TRBJ1-5,NA,TRBV19,CASSIGRGSWGNQPQHF,TGTGCCAGTAGTATTGGTAGGGGAAGTTGGGGCAATCAGCCCCAGCATTTT
NA,TRBJ1-1,NA,TRBV5-1,CASSTNGGGTEAFF,TGCGCCAGCAGCACGAACGGGGGGGGCACTGAAGCTTTCTTT
NA,TRBJ1-1,NA,TRBV19,CASSRGLRGQVFF,TGTGCCAGTAGTAGGGGTTTGCGGGGGCAGGTTTTCTTT
few,TRBJ2-1,NA,TRBV7-2,CASSLASSDEQFF,TGTGCCAGCAGCTTAGCTTCTAGCGATGAGCAGTTCTTC
NA,TRBJ2-5,NA,TRBV5-6,CASSFPTAQETQYF,TGTGCCAGCAGCTTCCCGACAGCCCAAGAGACCCAGTACTTC
NA,TRBJ2-7,TRBD1,TRBV27,CASSLLNRGVVYEQYF,TGTGCCAGCAGTTTACTTAACAGGGGTGTTGTATACGAGCAGTACTTC
NA,TRBJ1-1,NA,TRBV7-9,CASSSNRGYTEAFF,TGTGCCAGCAGCTCAAATAGGGGATACACTGAAGCTTTCTTT
NA,TRBJ2-3,NA,TRBV6-1,CASLAGLDTQYF,TGTGCCAGCCTGGCGGGGTTGGATACGCAGTATTTT
few,TRBJ2-3,NA,TRBV27,CASSRDFTSPQYF,TGTGCCAGCAGTCGGGACTTCACCTCACCGCAGTATTTT
NA,TRBJ1-5,TRBD1,TRBV6-6,CASSSRDRPNQPQHF,TGTGCCAGCAGTTCCAGGGACAGACCTAATCAGCCCCAGCATTTT
NA,TRBJ1-6,TRBD1,TRBV30,CAWSVFGRGNSPLHF,TGTGCCTGGAGTGTATTCGGCAGGGGGAATTCACCCCTCCACTTT
NA,TRBJ2-2,NA,TRBV27,CASTALADPNTGELFF,TGTGCCAGCACTGCTCTAGCCGACCCGAACACCGGGGAGCTGTTTTTT
NA,TRBJ1-6,TRBD1,TRBV7-6,CASSLGTGSSNSPLHF,TGTGCCAGCAGCTTGGGGACAGGTTCTTCTAATTCACCCCTCCACTTT
NA,TRBJ2-7,NA,TRBV6-4,CASSDRGRGYSYEQYF,TGTGCCAGCAGTGACAGGGGGAGGGGCTACTCCTACGAGCAGTACTTC
NA,TRBJ2-6,TRBD1,TRBV27,CASSRRDRGGPGANVLTF,TGTGCCAGCAGTAGGAGGGACAGGGGTGGGCCTGGGGCCAACGTCCTGACTTTC
NA,TRBJ2-7,NA,TRBV7-8,CASNKDREYEQYF,TGTGCCAGCAACAAAGACAGAGAATACGAGCAGTACTTC